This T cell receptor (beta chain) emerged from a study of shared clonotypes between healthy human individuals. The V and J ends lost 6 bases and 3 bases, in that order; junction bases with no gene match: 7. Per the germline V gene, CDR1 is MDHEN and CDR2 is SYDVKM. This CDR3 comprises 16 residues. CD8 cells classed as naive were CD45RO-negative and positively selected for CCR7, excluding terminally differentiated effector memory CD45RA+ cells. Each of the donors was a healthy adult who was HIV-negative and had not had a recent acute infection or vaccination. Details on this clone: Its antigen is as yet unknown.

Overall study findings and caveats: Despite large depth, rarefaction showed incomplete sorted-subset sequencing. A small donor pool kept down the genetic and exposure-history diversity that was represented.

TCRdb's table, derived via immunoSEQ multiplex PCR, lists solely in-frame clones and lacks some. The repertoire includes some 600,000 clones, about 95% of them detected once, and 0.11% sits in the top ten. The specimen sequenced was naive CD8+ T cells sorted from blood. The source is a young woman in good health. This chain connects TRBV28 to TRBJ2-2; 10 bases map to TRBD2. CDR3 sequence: CASRSLAGEYTGELFF. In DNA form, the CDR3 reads TGTGCCAGCAGATCTCTAGCGGGAGAGTACACCGGGGAGCTGTTTTTT.